This T cell receptor (beta chain) appears in the sequencing data of a study of pediatric ulcerative colitis. V lost 5 bases and J lost 5, with 15 bases in between. This CDR3 has 14 residues. Germline values: CDR1 SNHLY, CDR2 FYNNEI. Libraries were prepared by immunoSEQ multiplex PCR; TCRdb keeps only in-frame clonotypes and omits some of them. The table includes about 60,000 clones, 87% detected once. The TCR sequence derives from a boy aged 5-17 years who was a control in a study of pediatric ulcerative colitis. Material for sequencing was blood. The rearrangement links TRBV2 to TRBJ1-1; D is possibly TRBD1 (5 bases). The CDR3 is CASSLRQGWTEAFF. In DNA, the CDR3 is TGTGCCAGCAGTTTGAGGCAGGGCTGGACTGAAGCTTTCTTT.